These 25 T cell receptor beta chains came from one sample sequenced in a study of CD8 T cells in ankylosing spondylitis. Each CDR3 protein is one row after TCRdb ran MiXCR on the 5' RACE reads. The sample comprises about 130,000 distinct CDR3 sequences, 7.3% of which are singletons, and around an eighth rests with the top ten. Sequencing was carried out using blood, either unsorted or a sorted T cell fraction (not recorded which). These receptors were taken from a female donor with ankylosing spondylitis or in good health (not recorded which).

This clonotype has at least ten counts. The CDR3 sequence: CASSLARGANEQFF. Here the CDR3 DNA reads TGTGCCAGCAGCTTAGCTCGGGGGGCGAATGAGCAGTTCTTC. This sequence joins TRBV7-2 and TRBJ2-1; D may be TRBD2 (7 bases). V lost 0 bases to trimming and J lost 7 bases, with 10 bases between them. Germline-derived CDR1 and CDR2 are SGHTA and FQGNSA. This CDR3 region has 14 residues.

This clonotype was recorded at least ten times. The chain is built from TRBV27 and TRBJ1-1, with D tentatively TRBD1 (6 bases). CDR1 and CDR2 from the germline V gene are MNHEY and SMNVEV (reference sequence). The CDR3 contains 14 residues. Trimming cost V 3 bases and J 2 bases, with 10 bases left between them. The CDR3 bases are TGTGCCAGCAGTTTGAGAGGGACAAACACTGAAGCTTTCTTT. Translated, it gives CASSLRGTNTEAFF.

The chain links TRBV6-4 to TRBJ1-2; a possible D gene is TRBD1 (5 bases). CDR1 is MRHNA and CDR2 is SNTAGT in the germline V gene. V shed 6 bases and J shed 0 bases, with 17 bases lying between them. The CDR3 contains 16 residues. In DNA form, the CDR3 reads TGTGCCAGCAGGCCTGACAGCGCCATCCCTAACTATGGCTACACCTTC. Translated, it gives CASRPDSAIPNYGYTF.

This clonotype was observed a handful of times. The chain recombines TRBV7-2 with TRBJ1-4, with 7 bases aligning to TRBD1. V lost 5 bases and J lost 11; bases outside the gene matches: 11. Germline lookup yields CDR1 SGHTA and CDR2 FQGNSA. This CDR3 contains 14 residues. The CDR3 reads CASSIPGQTVKLFF. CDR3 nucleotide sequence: TGTGCCAGCAGCATACCGGGACAGACGGTGAAACTGTTTTTT.

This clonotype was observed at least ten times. This chain's CDR3 is CASSSGLQETQYF. CDR3 nucleotides: TGTGCCAGCAGTTCGGGGTTACAAGAGACCCAGTACTTC. This chain links TRBV28 with TRBJ2-5, with TRBD2 as a possible D gene (5 bases). CDR1 MDHEN and CDR2 SYDVKM come from the germline V gene. The CDR3 consists of 13 residues. V dropped 4 bases and J dropped 2 bases, with 8 bases sitting between them.

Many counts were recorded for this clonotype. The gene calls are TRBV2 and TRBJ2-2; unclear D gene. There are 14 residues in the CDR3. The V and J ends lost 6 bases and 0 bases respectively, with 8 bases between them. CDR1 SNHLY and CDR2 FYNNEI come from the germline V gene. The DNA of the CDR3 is TGTGCCAGCAGCTCACCTACGAACACCGGGGAGCTGTTTTTT. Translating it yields CASSSPTNTGELFF.

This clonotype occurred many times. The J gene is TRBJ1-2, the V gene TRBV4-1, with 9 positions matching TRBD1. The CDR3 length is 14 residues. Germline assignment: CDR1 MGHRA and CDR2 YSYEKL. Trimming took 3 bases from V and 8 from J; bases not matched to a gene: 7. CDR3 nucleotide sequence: TGCGCCAGCAGCCACACACAGGGGGCGGAAGGCTACACCTTC. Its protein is CASSHTQGAEGYTF.

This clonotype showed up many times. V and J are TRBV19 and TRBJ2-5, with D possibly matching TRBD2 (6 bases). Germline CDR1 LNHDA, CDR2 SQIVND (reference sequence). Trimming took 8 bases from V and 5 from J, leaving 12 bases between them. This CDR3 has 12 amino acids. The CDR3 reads CASPGSGETQYF. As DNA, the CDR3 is TGTGCCAGTCCAGGGAGCGGGGAGACCCAGTACTTC.

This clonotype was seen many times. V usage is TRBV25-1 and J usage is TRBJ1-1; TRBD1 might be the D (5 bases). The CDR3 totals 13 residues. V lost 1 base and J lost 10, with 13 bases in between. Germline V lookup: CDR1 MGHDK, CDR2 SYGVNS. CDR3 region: CASSESVRVGAFF. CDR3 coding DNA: TGTGCCAGCAGTGAATCGGTCAGGGTAGGAGCTTTCTTT.

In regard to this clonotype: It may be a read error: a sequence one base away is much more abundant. DNA of the CDR3: TGTGCCAGCAGTGGGAACCTTCCAGGGAGGTACCTTCAGCCCCAGCATTTT. Protein product: CASSGNLPGRYLQPQHF. The chain joins TRBV2 to TRBJ1-5; a weak D match, TRBD1 (5 bases). The CDR3 extends over 17 amino acids. V was shortened by 4 bases and J by 6 bases, with 22 bases between the two germline ends. Germline V gives CDR1 SNHLY, CDR2 FYNNEI.

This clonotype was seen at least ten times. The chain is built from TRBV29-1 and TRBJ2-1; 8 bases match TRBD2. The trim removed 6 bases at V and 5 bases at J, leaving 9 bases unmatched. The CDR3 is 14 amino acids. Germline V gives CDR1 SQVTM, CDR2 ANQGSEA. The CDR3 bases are TGCAGCGTGAGACGCGGGGGGATCCACAATGAGCAGTTCTTC. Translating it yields CSVRRGGIHNEQFF.

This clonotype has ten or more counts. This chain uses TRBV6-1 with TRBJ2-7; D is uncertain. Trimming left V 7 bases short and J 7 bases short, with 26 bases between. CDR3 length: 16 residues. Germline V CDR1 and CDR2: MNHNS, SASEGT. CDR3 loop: CASTPRKGSEMWEQYF. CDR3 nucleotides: TGTGCCAGCACCCCACGTAAAGGGTCGGAGATGTGGGAGCAGTACTTC.

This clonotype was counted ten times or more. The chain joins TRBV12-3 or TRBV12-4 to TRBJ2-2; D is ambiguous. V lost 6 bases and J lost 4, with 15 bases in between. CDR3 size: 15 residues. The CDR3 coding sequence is TGTGCCAGCAGCCTACAGATCCCCGGCACCGGGGAGCTGTTTTTT. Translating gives CASSLQIPGTGELFF.

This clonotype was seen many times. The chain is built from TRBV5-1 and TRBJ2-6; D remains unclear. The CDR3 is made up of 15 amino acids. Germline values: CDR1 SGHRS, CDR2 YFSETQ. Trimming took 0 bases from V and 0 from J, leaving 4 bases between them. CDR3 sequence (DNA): TGCGCCAGCAGCTTGGCAGGCTCTGGGGCCAACGTCCTGACTTTC. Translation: CASSLAGSGANVLTF.

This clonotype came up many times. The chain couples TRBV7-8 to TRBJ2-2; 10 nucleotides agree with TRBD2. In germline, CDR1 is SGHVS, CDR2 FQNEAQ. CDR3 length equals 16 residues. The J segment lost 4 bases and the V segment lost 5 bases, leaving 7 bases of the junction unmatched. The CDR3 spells CASSGQRGGLTGELFF. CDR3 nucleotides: TGTGCCAGCAGCGGACAGCGGGGGGGCCTCACCGGGGAGCTGTTTTTT.

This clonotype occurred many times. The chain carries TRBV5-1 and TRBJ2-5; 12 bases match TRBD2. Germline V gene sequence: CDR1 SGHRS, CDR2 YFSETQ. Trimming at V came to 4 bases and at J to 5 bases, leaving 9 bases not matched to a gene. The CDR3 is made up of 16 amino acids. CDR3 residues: CASSHRTSGESETQYF. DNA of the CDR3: TGCGCCAGCAGCCATAGGACTAGCGGGGAATCGGAGACCCAGTACTTC.

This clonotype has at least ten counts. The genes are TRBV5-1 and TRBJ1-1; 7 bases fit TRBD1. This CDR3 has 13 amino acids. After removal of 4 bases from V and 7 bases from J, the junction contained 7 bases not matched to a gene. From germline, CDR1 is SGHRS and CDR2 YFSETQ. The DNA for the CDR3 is TGCGCCAGCAGCACGACAGGGCGCGATGAAGCTTTCTTT. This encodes CASSTTGRDEAFF.

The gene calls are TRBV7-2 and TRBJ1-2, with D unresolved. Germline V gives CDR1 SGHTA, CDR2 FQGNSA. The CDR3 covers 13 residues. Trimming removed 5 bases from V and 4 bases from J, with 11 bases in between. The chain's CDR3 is CASSQRALYGYTF. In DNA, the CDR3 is TGTGCCAGCAGCCAGAGGGCTCTCTATGGCTACACCTTC.

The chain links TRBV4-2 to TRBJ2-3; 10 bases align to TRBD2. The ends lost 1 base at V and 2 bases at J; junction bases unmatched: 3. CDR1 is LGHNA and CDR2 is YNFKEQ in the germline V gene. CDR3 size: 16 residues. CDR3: CASSQALAGATDTQYF. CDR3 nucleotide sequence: TGTGCCAGCAGCCAAGCGCTAGCGGGGGCCACAGATACGCAGTATTTT.

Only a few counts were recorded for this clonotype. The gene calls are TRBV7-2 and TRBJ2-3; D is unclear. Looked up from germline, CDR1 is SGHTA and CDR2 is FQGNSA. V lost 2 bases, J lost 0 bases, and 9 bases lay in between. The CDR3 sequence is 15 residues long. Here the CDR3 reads CASSLTITSTDTQYF. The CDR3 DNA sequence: TGTGCCAGCAGCTTAACCATAACTAGCACAGATACGCAGTATTTT.

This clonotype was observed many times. The CDR3 DNA reads TGTGCCAGCAGTTACATAAGGGGACTAGCGGGGGGGCGCTCCTACAATGAGCAGTTCTTC. It translates to CASSYIRGLAGGRSYNEQFF. The rearrangement links TRBV6-2 or TRBV6-3 to TRBJ2-1, with TRBD2 matching 16 bases. Trimming cost V 2 bases and J 0 bases; bases outside gene matches: 7. Germline CDR1 and CDR2: MNHEY and SVGEGT. This CDR3 is 20 amino acids long.

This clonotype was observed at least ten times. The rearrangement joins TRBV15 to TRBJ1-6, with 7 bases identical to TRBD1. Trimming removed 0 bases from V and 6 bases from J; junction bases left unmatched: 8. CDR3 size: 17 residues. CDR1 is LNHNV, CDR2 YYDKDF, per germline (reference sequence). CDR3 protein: CATSRDLVTGSNSPLHF. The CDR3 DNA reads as TGTGCCACCAGCAGAGATCTGGTGACAGGGAGTAATTCACCCCTCCACTTT.

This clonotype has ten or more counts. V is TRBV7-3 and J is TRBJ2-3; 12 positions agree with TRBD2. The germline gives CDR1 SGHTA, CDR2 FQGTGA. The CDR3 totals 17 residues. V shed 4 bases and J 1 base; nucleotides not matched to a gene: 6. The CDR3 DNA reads TGTGCCAGCAGCTCCGGACTAGCGGGGTCCCGCACAGATACGCAGTATTTT. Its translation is CASSSGLAGSRTDTQYF.

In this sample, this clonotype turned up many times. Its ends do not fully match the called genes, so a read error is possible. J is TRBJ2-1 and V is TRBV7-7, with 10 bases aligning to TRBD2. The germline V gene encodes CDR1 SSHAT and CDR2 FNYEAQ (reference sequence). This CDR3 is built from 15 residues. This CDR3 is CASSPTGLAANEQFF. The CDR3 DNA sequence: TGTGCTAGCAGCCCCACCGGACTAGCGGCAAATGAGCAGTTCTTC. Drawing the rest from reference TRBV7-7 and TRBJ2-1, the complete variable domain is GAGVSQSPRYKVTKRGQDVTLRCDPISSHATLYWYQQALGQGPEFLTYFNYEAQPDKSGLPSDRFSAERPEGSISTLTIQRTEQRDSAMYRCASSPTGLAANEQFFGPGTRLTVL.

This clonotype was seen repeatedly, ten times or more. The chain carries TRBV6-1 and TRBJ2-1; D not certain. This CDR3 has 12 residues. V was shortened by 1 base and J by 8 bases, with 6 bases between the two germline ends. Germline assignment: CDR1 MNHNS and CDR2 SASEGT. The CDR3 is CASSEGGHEQFF. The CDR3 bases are TGTGCCAGCAGTGAAGGCGGACATGAGCAGTTCTTC.